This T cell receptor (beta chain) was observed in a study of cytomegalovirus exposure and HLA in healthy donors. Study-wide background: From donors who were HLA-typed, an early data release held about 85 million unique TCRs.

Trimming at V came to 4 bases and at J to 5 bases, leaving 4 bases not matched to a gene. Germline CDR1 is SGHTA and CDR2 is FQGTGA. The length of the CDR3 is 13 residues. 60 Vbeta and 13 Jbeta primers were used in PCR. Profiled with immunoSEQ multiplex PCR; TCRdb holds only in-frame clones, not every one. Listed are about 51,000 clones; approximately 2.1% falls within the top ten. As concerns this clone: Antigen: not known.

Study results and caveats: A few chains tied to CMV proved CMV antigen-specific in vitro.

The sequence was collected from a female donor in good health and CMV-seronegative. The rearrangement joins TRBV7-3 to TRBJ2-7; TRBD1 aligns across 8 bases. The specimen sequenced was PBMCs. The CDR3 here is CASSSDRDHEQYF. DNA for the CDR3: TGTGCCAGCAGCTCGGACAGGGACCACGAGCAGTACTTC.